These 14 T cell receptor beta chains were sequenced from one sample in a study of blood T cell repertoires in COVID-19. Measured with immunoSEQ multiplex PCR; TCRdb has only the in-frame clones, and not every one. The sample consists of about 230,000 clones, approximately 89% of them appearing once. The sequenced material came from PBMCs or T cells enriched from blood (not recorded which). The receptors originated from a woman in her 30s with acute COVID-19.

This chain links TRBV5-4 with TRBJ2-7; no reliable D call. The germline V and J ends were trimmed by 3 bases and 4 bases, with 5 bases remaining between them. This CDR3 spans 11 amino acids. CDR1 is SGHNT and CDR2 is YYREEE in the germline V gene (reference sequence). In nucleotides, the CDR3 is TGTGCCAGCAGCTCGGGTTACGAGCAGTACTTC. Protein product: CASSSGYEQYF.

The V call is TRBV5-4, the J call TRBJ2-5, with D tentatively TRBD1 (6 bases). The CDR3 extends over 14 amino acids. Looked up from germline, CDR1 is SGHNT and CDR2 is YYREEE (reference sequence). The germline V and J ends were trimmed by 3 bases and 1 base, with 10 bases remaining between them. In DNA form, the CDR3 reads TGTGCCAGCAGCTCCAACAGGGTCCAAGAGACCCAGTACTTC. Translation gives CASSSNRVQETQYF.

The V gene is TRBV4-1, the J gene TRBJ1-6; D gene unclear. Germline CDR1 MGHRA, CDR2 YSYEKL. V gave up 3 bases and J gave up 8 bases, with 17 bases separating them. The CDR3 loop spans 16 amino acids. The chain's CDR3 is CASSHPPEVLDSPLHF. The CDR3 DNA is TGCGCCAGCAGCCACCCCCCGGAGGTGTTGGATTCACCCCTCCACTTT.

The rearrangement links TRBV27 to TRBJ1-1; D might be TRBD1 (6 bases). The ends were cut back, 7 bases at V and 4 bases at J, with 13 bases in the middle. CDR3 length: 13 amino acids. The V gene's germline CDR1 is MNHEY and CDR2 SMNVEV (reference sequence). CDR3 DNA: TGTGCCAGCACCTCACAGGGTTTCACTGAAGCTTTCTTT. This sequence encodes CASTSQGFTEAFF.

The gene calls are TRBV10-3 and TRBJ1-2; D might be TRBD1 (6 bases). The length of the CDR3 is 15 residues. CDR1 ENHRY and CDR2 SYGVKD come from the germline V gene. Between the trimmed V and J ends, which lost 4 bases and 8 bases, there was a span of 20 bases. CDR3 bases: TGTGCCATCAGTGTCGTTCTTACAGGGACGGGAGGCTACACCTTC. Amino acids: CAISVVLTGTGGYTF.

This clone has just one count. CDR3: CATRLAGVNEQFF. Here the CDR3 DNA reads TGTGCCACCCGACTAGCGGGGGTAAATGAGCAGTTCTTC. The J gene is TRBJ2-1, the V gene TRBV10-3; 12 bases agree with TRBD2. After removal of 10 bases from V and 7 bases from J, the junction contained 5 bases not matched to a gene. CDR3 length equals 13 residues. Germline V gives CDR1 ENHRY, CDR2 SYGVKD.

CDR3 coding DNA: TGTGCCAGCATGGGGGGGGGCGAGCAGTACTTC. Its translation is CASMGGGEQYF. The chain couples TRBV6-5 to TRBJ2-7; 7 bases are shared with TRBD2. The germline V gene encodes CDR1 MNHEY and CDR2 SVGAGI. This CDR3 region has 11 residues. Unmatched junction bases numbered 3, after V lost 7 bases and J lost 6 bases.

The gene calls are TRBV30 and TRBJ2-2; tentatively, D is TRBD2 (7 bases). The V gene's germline CDR1 is GTSNPN and CDR2 SVGIG (reference sequence). Trimming cost V 8 bases and J 4 bases, with 20 bases left between them. This CDR3 has 15 residues. The CDR3 region has the DNA TGTGCCCTGGCGGCGGGGGCCTTAATCACCGGGGAGCTGTTTTTT. As protein: CALAAGALITGELFF.

The chain couples TRBV7-7 to TRBJ2-5, with D possibly matching TRBD2 (7 bases). Per germline, CDR1 SSHAT and CDR2 FNYEAQ (reference sequence). V was clipped by 7 bases and J by 6 bases, with 21 bases between them. This CDR3 comprises 15 residues. The CDR3 DNA reads as TGTGCCAGCACCCCGACGGGGGGCAATATAAAGACCCAGTACTTC. This encodes CASTPTGGNIKTQYF.

The rearrangement uses TRBV28 and TRBJ1-5; D is ambiguous. Germline CDR1 is MDHEN and CDR2 is SYDVKM. The CDR3 contains 14 residues. V gave up 5 bases and J gave up 4 bases, with 12 bases separating them. The CDR3 protein is CASSPISVNQPQHF. CDR3 bases: TGTGCCAGCAGTCCGATCAGTGTTAATCAGCCCCAGCATTTT.

The chain joins TRBV27 to TRBJ1-5, with 8 positions matching TRBD1. Per the germline V gene, CDR1 is MNHEY and CDR2 is SMNVEV (reference sequence). The trim removed 3 bases at V and 6 bases at J, leaving 1 base unmatched. The CDR3 is made up of 13 amino acids. The CDR3 spells CASSFQGAQPQHF. In nucleotides, the CDR3 is TGTGCCAGCAGTTTCCAGGGGGCTCAGCCCCAGCATTTT.

The chain joins TRBV7-2 to TRBJ1-1, with 10 bases aligning to TRBD1. This CDR3 has 15 amino acids. V lost 5 bases to trimming and J lost 5 bases; unmatched junction nucleotides: 8. Per the germline V gene, CDR1 is SGHTA and CDR2 is FQGNSA. CDR3 in amino acids: CASSDRTGGGTEAFF. CDR3 bases: TGTGCCAGCAGCGACCGGACAGGGGGAGGAACTGAAGCTTTCTTT.

This sequence joins TRBV5-8 and TRBJ1-1, with D uncertain. The CDR3 runs 12 residues. Germline-derived CDR1 and CDR2 are SGHTS and YDEGEE. V gave up 3 bases and J gave up 10 bases, with 13 bases separating them. The CDR3 is CASSSHLRVAFF. The CDR3 region has the DNA TGTGCCAGCAGCTCCCACCTGAGGGTAGCTTTCTTT.

The chain links TRBV10-2 to TRBJ2-3, with 8 bases aligning to TRBD2. V lost 8 bases, J lost 4 bases, and 2 bases stayed unmatched. CDR3 length: 12 amino acids. Germline CDR1 reads WSHSY; CDR2 reads SAAADI. The CDR3 coding sequence is TGCGCCAGCCGGGGGGGCGCAGATACGCAGTATTTT. The encoded protein is CASRGGADTQYF.